Listed here are 9 T cell receptor beta chains from one sample, sequenced in a study of blood T cell repertoires in COVID-19. TCRdb keeps only in-frame clones here, not all; method: immunoSEQ multiplex PCR. The sample carries around 300,000 clones, just under 85% recorded once. Sequencing was carried out using peripheral blood. These receptors all come from a woman in her forties or fifties with active or convalescent COVID-19.

The chain carries TRBV4-1 and TRBJ2-4; the match to TRBD2 covers 11 bases. Germline values: CDR1 MGHRA, CDR2 YSYEKL. The CDR3 has 18 residues. Trimming took 4 bases from V and 0 from J; bases not matched to a gene: 8. This CDR3 is CASSPGTSGILAKNIQYF. DNA for the CDR3: TGCGCCAGCAGCCCCGGGACTAGCGGAATTCTAGCCAAAAACATTCAGTACTTC.

The V and J genes are TRBV29-1 and TRBJ1-5, with D unclear. Trimming pared 4 bases from V and 2 bases from J, leaving 12 bases between. This CDR3 is 14 amino acids long. Germline V gives CDR1 SQVTM, CDR2 ANQGSEA. CDR3 nucleotide sequence: TGCAGCGTTGTCCCACCCGGGGGCAATCAGCCCCAGCATTTT. This encodes CSVVPPGGNQPQHF.

The chain carries TRBV5-4 and TRBJ2-7; 9 positions agree with TRBD2. Germline V lookup: CDR1 SGHNT, CDR2 YYREEE (reference sequence). The CDR3 is 16 residues long. Trimming at V came to 3 bases and at J to 2 bases, leaving 9 bases not matched to a gene. The CDR3 DNA is TGTGCCAGCAGCTATGGACTAGCGATGGAAACCTACGAGCAGTACTTC. Protein: CASSYGLAMETYEQYF.

This chain joins TRBV5-5 and TRBJ1-1; no clear D gene. The CDR3 consists of 13 residues. In germline, CDR1 is SGHKS, CDR2 YYEKEE (reference sequence). The V gene lost 0 bases and the J gene lost 2 bases, with 5 bases spanning the gap. The CDR3 DNA follows: TGTGCCAGCAGCTTGGAGCACAACACTGAAGCTTTCTTT. It encodes CASSLEHNTEAFF.

This clone was recorded only once. The chain employs TRBV29-1 and TRBJ1-1; a weak D match, TRBD1 (6 bases). In germline, CDR1 is SQVTM, CDR2 ANQGSEA. Trimming pared 7 bases from V and 0 bases from J, leaving 18 bases between. The CDR3 runs 15 residues. The CDR3 loop reads CSAAQGWGMNTEAFF. The CDR3 DNA reads as TGCAGCGCCGCACAGGGTTGGGGCATGAACACTGAAGCTTTCTTT.

The CDR3 protein is CASSPERTGSGSPLHF. The CDR3 DNA reads as TGTGCCAGTAGTCCCGAACGGACAGGGTCGGGTTCACCCCTCCACTTT. The rearrangement uses TRBV19 and TRBJ1-6; 8 bases agree with TRBD1. Per the germline V gene, CDR1 is LNHDA and CDR2 is SQIVND (reference sequence). The CDR3 extends over 16 amino acids. The V segment lost 5 bases and the J segment 9 bases; nucleotides outside the gene matches: 12. Full variable domain (outside the CDR3, taken from reference TRBV19 and TRBJ1-6): DGGITQSPKYLFRKEGQNVTLSCEQNLNHDAMYWYRQDPGQGLRLIYYSQIVNDFQKGDIAEGYSVSREKKESFPLTVTSAQKNPTAFYLCASSPERTGSGSPLHFGNGTRLTVT.

J is TRBJ1-2 and V is TRBV14; D ambiguous. Germline CDR1 and CDR2: SGHDN and FVKESK. The CDR3 contains 13 residues. V dropped 2 bases and J dropped 4 bases, with 8 bases sitting between them. CDR3 nucleotide sequence: TGTGCCAGCAGCCAAAACGGTGGCTATGGCTACACCTTC. Its protein product is CASSQNGGYGYTF.

The chain uses TRBV7-2 and TRBJ1-5; 7 bases agree with TRBD1. Germline loops: CDR1 SGHTA, CDR2 FQGNSA. J gave up 5 bases and V 3 bases, and 1 base lay outside the gene matches. There are 13 residues in the CDR3. In DNA, the CDR3 is TGTGCCAGCAGCTTTGGACAGGATCAGCCCCAGCATTTT. It encodes CASSFGQDQPQHF.

The genes are TRBV24-1 and TRBJ2-7; possibly TRBD2 for D (6 bases). The CDR3 length is 12 residues. Germline V gives CDR1 KGHDR, CDR2 SFDVKD. V was clipped by 9 bases and J by 4 bases, with 12 bases between them. The CDR3 nucleotides are TGTGCCACCGGGGGGAGTTCTTACGAGCAGTACTTC. Its translation: CATGGSSYEQYF.